A single sample gave rise to the 23 T cell receptor beta chains below, sequenced in a study of cytomegalovirus exposure and HLA in healthy donors. The PCR had 60 Vbeta and 13 Jbeta primers. The assay was immunoSEQ multiplex PCR, and TCRdb's table has in-frame clones only and misses some. The sample carries over 70,000 clones, approximately 78% recorded once. The sample consisted of PBMCs. Receptors were obtained from a male donor in good health and CMV-seropositive.

V gene TRBV4-2 combines with J gene TRBJ2-2; tentatively, D is TRBD1 (5 bases). There are 17 residues in the CDR3. Germline V gene lookup returns CDR1 LGHNA and CDR2 YNFKEQ. V gave up 1 base and J gave up 2 bases, with 14 bases separating them. In nucleotides, the CDR3 is TGTGCCAGCAGCCAAGTTGCAGGGAACGCCAACACCGGGGAGCTGTTTTTT. It is translated as CASSQVAGNANTGELFF.

The chain employs TRBV28 and TRBJ2-7, with TRBD1 matching over 8 bases. The V and J ends lost 6 bases and 1 base, in that order; junction bases with no gene match: 2. This CDR3 has 13 residues. The germline V gene has CDR1 MDHEN and CDR2 SYDVKM. In DNA form, the CDR3 reads TGTGCCAGCAGGGGACAGGCGTCCTACGAGCAGTACTTC. Translating it yields CASRGQASYEQYF.

This chain uses TRBV7-9 with TRBJ2-7, with D hard to call. The CDR3 totals 17 residues. Germline loops: CDR1 SEHNR, CDR2 FQNEAQ (reference sequence). V dropped 5 bases and J dropped 2 bases, with 22 bases sitting between them. The CDR3 DNA reads as TGTGCCAGCAGCCCGCCGAGGTTGGGTAGGAGACCCTACGAGCAGTACTTC. Protein: CASSPPRLGRRPYEQYF. Variable domain in full (rest from reference TRBV7-9 and TRBJ2-7): DTGVSQNPRHKITKRGQNVTFRCDPISEHNRLYWYRQTLGQGPEFLTYFQNEAQLEKSRLLSDRFSAERPKGSFSTLEIQRTEQGDSAMYLCASSPPRLGRRPYEQYFGPGTRLTVT.

The chain joins TRBV25-1 to TRBJ2-7; the match to TRBD2 covers 11 bases. The CDR3 has 15 amino acids. The V gene's germline CDR1 is MGHDK and CDR2 SYGVNS. Trimming at V came to 5 bases and at J to 4 bases, leaving 7 bases not matched to a gene. For the CDR3, the DNA is TGTGCCAGCAGTCGACCCGGGACTAGCGGATACGAGCAGTACTTC. Protein product: CASSRPGTSGYEQYF.

The gene calls are TRBV9 and TRBJ2-1; TRBD2 agrees at 12 bases. CDR3 length: 16 residues. CDR1 is SGDLS and CDR2 is YYNGEE in the germline V gene. Losses at the gene ends were 4 bases for V and 8 bases for J; bases not matched to a gene: 10. DNA for the CDR3: TGTGCCAGCAGCCTTGATCTAGCGGGAGGGCCGGATGAGCAGTTCTTC. Translation gives CASSLDLAGGPDEQFF. The variable domain in full, with the rest retrieved from reference TRBV9 and TRBJ2-1, is DSGVTQTPKHLITATGQRVTLRCSPRSGDLSVYWYQQSLDQGLQFLIQYYNGEERAKGNILERFSAQQFPDLHSELNLSSLELGDSALYFCASSLDLAGGPDEQFFGPGTRLTVL.

Only one count was recorded for this clone. This chain links TRBV29-1 with TRBJ2-7; maybe TRBD1 (5 bases). Germline V gives CDR1 SQVTM, CDR2 ANQGSEA. Trimming pared 5 bases from V and 6 bases from J, leaving 14 bases between. CDR3 length equals 12 residues. The CDR3 is CSVPTNTGEQYF. As DNA, the CDR3 is TGCAGCGTTCCTACGAACACAGGCGAGCAGTACTTC.

In its sample, this clone was seen a few times. The V call is TRBV10-3, the J call TRBJ1-5; D gene ambiguous. Trimming left V 6 bases short and J 3 bases short, with 6 bases between. The V gene's germline CDR1 is ENHRY and CDR2 SYGVKD. The CDR3 totals 12 residues. The CDR3 DNA follows: TGTGCCATCAGCCCGGTCAATCAGCCCCAGCATTTT. Translating gives CAISPVNQPQHF.

The chain joins TRBV19 to TRBJ2-7; TRBD2 agrees at 13 bases. The junction had 11 bases not matched to a gene; V was cut back by 6 bases and J by 6 bases. The CDR3 has 16 amino acids. CDR1 is LNHDA, CDR2 SQIVND, per germline (reference sequence). CDR3 sequence: CASSLLAGGPIAEQYF. The CDR3 DNA follows: TGTGCCAGTAGCCTACTAGCGGGAGGGCCAATCGCCGAGCAGTACTTC.

This clone has a count of ten or more. The chain recombines TRBV5-1 with TRBJ2-1; D uncertain. V gave up 0 bases and J gave up 9 bases, with 10 bases separating them. Germline values: CDR1 SGHRS, CDR2 YFSETQ. The length of the CDR3 is 13 residues. The CDR3 sequence is CASSLEERGEQFF. CDR3 nucleotide sequence: TGCGCCAGCAGCTTGGAGGAAAGAGGTGAGCAGTTCTTC.

The chain links TRBV27 to TRBJ2-5, with a possible D match to TRBD2 (5 bases). CDR3 length: 15 residues. Germline values: CDR1 MNHEY, CDR2 SMNVEV (reference sequence). V was shortened by 6 bases and J by 5 bases, with 19 bases between the two germline ends. CDR3 sequence reads: CASRQTAGLVETQYF. For the CDR3, the DNA is TGTGCCAGCAGGCAGACGGCGGGTTTGGTCGAGACCCAGTACTTC.

This clone has more than one count but fewer than ten. The chain combines TRBV6-1 with TRBJ1-3; the D is unclear. Germline V gene lookup returns CDR1 MNHNS and CDR2 SASEGT. The CDR3 runs to 15 residues. Trimming left V 2 bases short and J 2 bases short, with 10 bases between. CDR3 residues: CASSELGRTGNTIYF. In DNA form, the CDR3 reads TGTGCCAGCAGTGAACTGGGCAGAACTGGAAACACCATATATTTT.

The chain recombines TRBV5-4 with TRBJ2-5; weak D call: TRBD2 (6 bases). Trimming left V 0 bases short and J 1 base short, with 13 bases between. The CDR3 has 16 residues. The germline V gene encodes CDR1 SGHNT and CDR2 YYREEE (reference sequence). The DNA for the CDR3 is TGTGCCAGCAGCTTGGTGGGACTCGTAGGCCAAGAGACCCAGTACTTC. Translated: CASSLVGLVGQETQYF.

This rearrangement joins TRBV27 to TRBJ1-5; 9 bases align to TRBD1. The CDR3 is 15 residues long. Germline V gene data show CDR1 as MNHEY and CDR2 as SMNVEV (reference sequence). V lost 7 bases, J lost 1 base, and 5 bases stayed unmatched. The CDR3, as DNA: TGTGCCAGCAAACAGGGGGCCGGGAGCAATCAGCCCCAGCATTTT. Encoded protein: CASKQGAGSNQPQHF.

The chain recombines TRBV7-2 with TRBJ1-1; a weak D match, TRBD1 (6 bases). The CDR3 is made up of 14 amino acids. Trimming shortened V by 5 bases and J by 1 base, and 11 bases separated the two germline ends. Germline loops: CDR1 SGHTA, CDR2 FQGNSA. CDR3 sequence: CASSPRTENTEAFF. CDR3 bases: TGTGCCAGCAGCCCCCGGACAGAGAACACTGAAGCTTTCTTT.

Concerning this clone itself: A read error may produce the germline difference seen at one junction end. The chain employs TRBV2 and TRBJ2-1, with TRBD2 as a possible D gene (5 bases). CDR3 length: 17 residues. Germline lookup yields CDR1 SNHLY and CDR2 FYNNEI. The CDR3 nucleotides read TGTGTCAGCAAGTGGTGGGCTTCCGGGATCTCCTACAATGAGCAGTTCTTC. Its translation is CVSKWWASGISYNEQFF.

The J gene is TRBJ2-3, the V gene TRBV23-1, with 7 bases matching TRBD2. TRBV23-1 is treated as an ORF (open reading frame) with a function not yet certain. The J segment lost 5 bases and the V segment lost 7 bases, leaving 9 bases of the junction unmatched. CDR3 size: 14 residues. In DNA, the CDR3 is TGCGCCAGCATTTCTCCCTGGGGGGGAGATACGCAGTATTTT. As protein: CASISPWGGDTQYF.

V and J are TRBV9 and TRBJ2-5; 11 bases are shared with TRBD2. The V segment lost 0 bases and the J segment 2 bases; nucleotides outside the gene matches: 0. The CDR3 is made up of 15 amino acids. Germline V gives CDR1 SGDLS, CDR2 YYNGEE. The DNA for the CDR3 is TGTGCCAGCAGCGTAGGGACTAGCGGGCAAGAGACCCAGTACTTC. Translating gives CASSVGTSGQETQYF.

This clone occurred once. The rearrangement joins TRBV2 to TRBJ2-5, with TRBD2 matching 9 bases. Germline assignment: CDR1 SNHLY and CDR2 FYNNEI. The CDR3 has 15 residues. With V trimmed by 3 bases and J by 7 bases, 9 bases remained unmatched. The CDR3: CASSELAGESGTQYF. The CDR3 DNA reads as TGTGCCAGCAGTGAGTTAGCGGGAGAATCGGGGACCCAGTACTTC.

J is TRBJ2-1 and V is TRBV28, with TRBD1 matching over 10 bases. Trimming took 5 bases from V and 5 from J; bases not matched to a gene: 9. CDR1 and CDR2 (germline): MDHEN, SYDVKM. This CDR3 is 16 amino acids long. The DNA for the CDR3 is TGTGCCAGCAGTCAACTCGGGACAGGGGAAGACAATGAGCAGTTCTTC. Amino acid sequence: CASSQLGTGEDNEQFF.

This chain joins TRBV5-4 and TRBJ2-5, with 7 bases aligning to TRBD1. V lost 4 bases to trimming and J lost 8 bases; unmatched junction nucleotides: 14. The length of the CDR3 is 15 residues. The germline CDR1 and CDR2 sequences are SGHNT and YYREEE (reference sequence). The DNA of the CDR3 is TGTGCCAGCAGCCGAGCAACAGGGGAAAAAGCCACCCAGTACTTC. Translation: CASSRATGEKATQYF.

The chain recombines TRBV2 with TRBJ2-7; 7 bases align to TRBD2. The CDR3 extends over 14 amino acids. Germline CDR1 SNHLY, CDR2 FYNNEI. The V segment lost 6 bases and the J segment 3 bases; nucleotides outside the gene matches: 8. In DNA form, the CDR3 reads TGTGCCAGCAGCCCATCTCGCGGGAGCTACGAGCAGTACTTC. Its translation: CASSPSRGSYEQYF.

The chain couples TRBV7-2 to TRBJ2-7, with TRBD1 identical over 9 bases. Losses at the gene ends were 5 bases for V and 6 bases for J; bases not matched to a gene: 8. This CDR3 has 14 amino acids. Germline CDR1 is SGHTA and CDR2 is FQGNSA. The CDR3 reads CASSTGQGRGEQYF. CDR3 nucleotides: TGTGCCAGCAGCACGGGACAGGGTCGGGGCGAGCAGTACTTC.

This clone was picked up a small number of times. The V and J genes are TRBV30 and TRBJ2-5; 7 positions match TRBD1. Trimming removed 0 bases from V and 2 bases from J; junction bases left unmatched: 3. This CDR3 has 14 amino acids. Germline V lookup: CDR1 GTSNPN, CDR2 SVGIG (reference sequence). The CDR3 reads CAWSVTGQQETQYF. Here the CDR3 DNA reads TGTGCCTGGAGTGTAACGGGACAGCAAGAGACCCAGTACTTC.